Below, 30 T cell receptor beta chains from the same sample are listed, as sequenced in a study of regulatory T cells in long-lasting Graves disease. Building the TCR beta libraries relied on iRepertoire HTBI primers, and CDR3 regions underwent Arm-PCR. Using its own MiXCR run on the multiplex PCR reads, TCRdb lists one record per CDR3 protein. The data show about 430,000 distinct CDR3 sequences, over 12% seen once. Specified time point: newly diagnosed GD, antithyroid drugs for less than 3 months. The authors made the TCR library using RNA they extracted from PBMCs. These data also formed part of another study, on T cells in Graves' hyperthyroidism and ophthalmopathy.

The material sequenced was peripheral blood mononuclear cells (PBMCs), taken at new diagnosis, from a patient treated with antithyroid drugs. The receptors derive from a woman in her 40s with Graves disease.

On this clonotype: This sequence may be a read error, since a much larger clone differs from it by one base. This rearrangement joins TRBV27 to TRBJ2-7, with TRBD2 matching 10 bases. This CDR3 contains 16 residues. V lost 4 bases, J lost 7 bases, and 13 bases stayed unmatched. CDR1 MNHEY and CDR2 SMNVEV come from the germline V gene (reference sequence). The CDR3 protein is CASSSLAGVAYNEQYF. CDR3 nucleotide sequence: TGTGCCAGCAGTTCTCTAGCGGGAGTGGCCTACAATGAGCAGTACTTC.

This chain links TRBV6-2 or TRBV6-3 with TRBJ2-4; TRBD2 matches 12 bases. V gave up 0 bases and J gave up 7 bases; unmatched junction bases: 16. Germline CDR1 and CDR2: MNHEY and SVGEGT. This CDR3 region has 20 residues. CDR3 bases: TGTGCCAGCAGTTACTCGGGGCTAGCGGGAGGGGATAATCTCCCGAACATTCAGTACTTC. Encoded protein: CASSYSGLAGGDNLPNIQYF.

J is TRBJ1-5 and V is TRBV20-1, with a tentative D call TRBD1 (5 bases). CDR1 and CDR2 (germline): DFQATT, SNEGSKA (reference sequence). V lost 0 bases and J 0 bases, leaving 15 bases between the germline ends. CDR3 length equals 17 residues. In nucleotides, the CDR3 is TGCAGTGCTAGAGAAAGCCGGGGCATTTATAGCAATCAGCCCCAGCATTTT. Translated: CSARESRGIYSNQPQHF.

In this sample, this clonotype turned up a few times. This chain joins TRBV28 and TRBJ2-5, with D possibly being TRBD1 (7 bases). From germline, CDR1 is MDHEN and CDR2 SYDVKM. CDR3 size: 15 residues. The ends were cut back, 5 bases at V and 1 base at J, with 14 bases in the middle. The CDR3 spells CASSTQEGAQETQYF. CDR3 sequence (DNA): TGTGCCAGCAGTACCCAGGAGGGGGCCCAAGAGACCCAGTACTTC.

This clonotype has at least ten counts. The gene calls are TRBV2 and TRBJ2-1; TRBD1 agrees at 8 bases. Trimming at V came to 5 bases and at J to 5 bases, leaving 5 bases not matched to a gene. The CDR3 consists of 14 residues. CDR1 and CDR2 from the germline V gene are SNHLY and FYNNEI. CDR3: CASSTGTGHNEQFF. DNA for the CDR3: TGTGCCAGCAGTACCGGGACAGGCCACAATGAGCAGTTCTTC.

V gene TRBV6-2 or TRBV6-3 combines with J gene TRBJ1-5; no definite D call. The germline V gene encodes CDR1 MNHEY and CDR2 SVGEGT. Between the trimmed V and J ends, which lost 3 bases and 4 bases, there was a span of 7 bases. The CDR3 spans 13 residues. For the CDR3, the DNA is TGTGCCAGCAGTTATGTCGTGAATCAGCCCCAGCATTTT. Amino acids: CASSYVVNQPQHF.

With respect to this clonotype: With a far larger clone one base away, a read error is the likely cause. The chain recombines TRBV2 with TRBJ2-5; 8 bases fit TRBD1. The germline gives CDR1 SNHLY, CDR2 FYNNEI. The CDR3 has 16 residues. With 6 bases clipped from V and 11 bases from J, the junction kept 20 bases outside the gene matches. In DNA form, the CDR3 reads TGTGCCAGCAGCCCCTGGGGGGCAGGGGGCAAGAATGAGCAGTACTTC. It is translated as CASSPWGAGGKNEQYF.

This clonotype was counted a few times. The chain combines TRBV9 with TRBJ2-1; D might be TRBD2 (6 bases). Trimming pared 0 bases from V and 0 bases from J, leaving 7 bases between. The CDR3 is 15 amino acids. Per the germline V gene, CDR1 is SGDLS and CDR2 is YYNGEE. CDR3 bases: TGTGCCAGCAGCGTAGATAGCGGCTCCTACAATGAGCAGTTCTTC. This encodes CASSVDSGSYNEQFF.

A word on this clonotype: A much larger clone sits a single nucleotide away, making a read error possible. Since the CDR3 does not end with the conserved phenylalanine or tryptophan, this likely comes from a read error. This chain links TRBV7-2 with TRBJ2-7; a weak D match, TRBD1 (6 bases). Trimming cost V 1 base and J 3 bases, with 13 bases left between them. This CDR3 spans 15 amino acids. CDR1 and CDR2 from the germline V gene are SGHTA and FQGNSA. CDR3 bases: TGTGCCAGCAGCTTAGAAGCAGGGGTGGGCTACGAGCAGTACCTC. This gives the protein CASSLEAGVGYEQYL.

This clonotype was counted ten times or more. The J gene is TRBJ1-2, the V gene TRBV20-1; 8 bases line up with TRBD1. The CDR3 has 13 amino acids. Germline-derived CDR1 and CDR2 are DFQATT and SNEGSKA (reference sequence). With V trimmed by 3 bases and J by 8 bases, 8 bases remained unmatched. CDR3 loop: CSASDDRGRGYTF. DNA for the CDR3: TGCAGTGCTAGCGACGACAGGGGTCGAGGCTACACCTTC.

About this clonotype itself: A much larger clone is a single base away; this may be a read error. This rearrangement joins TRBV28 to TRBJ2-5, with D unresolved. Looked up from germline, CDR1 is MDHEN and CDR2 is SYDVKM. V was pared by 1 base and J by 1 base, with 10 bases between. The CDR3 sequence is 15 residues long. The CDR3 bases are TGTGCCAGCAGTTTATTCGCGAGACCCCAAGAGACCCAGTACTTC. Its protein product is CASSLFARPQETQYF.

This clonotype appeared many times. This rearrangement joins TRBV12-5 to TRBJ2-7; perhaps D is TRBD1 or TRBD2 (6 bases each). CDR3 length: 13 amino acids. The V end lost 6 bases, the J end lost 3 bases, and 12 bases lay between the germline ends. Looked up from germline, CDR1 is LGHNT and CDR2 is FRNRAP. CDR3 protein: CASGQGGLYEQYF. DNA of the CDR3: TGTGCTAGTGGCCAAGGGGGGCTCTACGAGCAGTACTTC.

The rearrangement joins TRBV4-3 to TRBJ2-7; 12 bases line up with TRBD1. V shed 0 bases, J shed 5 bases, and the junction held 5 bases outside the gene matches. Germline CDR1 reads LGHNA; CDR2 reads YSLEER. The CDR3 totals 16 residues. This CDR3 is CASSQDLGQGADEQYF. CDR3 nucleotides: TGCGCCAGCAGCCAAGATCTGGGACAGGGGGCCGACGAGCAGTACTTC.

Many counts were recorded for this clonotype. V is TRBV12-3 or TRBV12-4 and J is TRBJ2-7; D may correspond to TRBD1 or TRBD2 (6 bases each). The length of the CDR3 is 15 residues. Trimming shortened V by 2 bases and J by 2 bases, and 13 bases separated the two germline ends. The CDR3 nucleotides read TGTGCCAGCAGTTTAAGAGGGGGGACCGCCTACGAGCAGTACTTC. Its protein is CASSLRGGTAYEQYF.

This clonotype has ten or more counts. The chain carries TRBV18 and TRBJ1-2; the D is unclear. Trimming shortened V by 3 bases and J by 3 bases, and 17 bases separated the two germline ends. Germline lookup yields CDR1 KGHSH and CDR2 LQKENI. The CDR3 totals 16 residues. The CDR3 sequence is CASSPPGSQADYGYTF. The CDR3 bases are TGTGCCAGCTCACCCCCCGGCTCCCAAGCGGACTATGGCTACACCTTC.

There are many counts of this clonotype. This chain connects TRBV7-3 to TRBJ2-2; D perhaps matches TRBD1 (7 bases). V lost 4 bases, J lost 4 bases, and 13 bases lay in between. The CDR3 has 15 residues. CDR1 and CDR2 (germline): SGHTA, FQGTGA. The CDR3 DNA reads TGTGCCAGCAGCTCTAGACAGGGAGGCACCGGGGAGCTGTTTTTT. The encoded protein is CASSSRQGGTGELFF. Variable domain in full (rest from reference TRBV7-3 and TRBJ2-2): GAGVSQTPSNKVTEKGKYVELRCDPISGHTALYWYRQSLGQGPEFLIYFQGTGAADDSGLPNDRFFAVRPEGSVSTLKIQRTERGDSAVYLCASSSRQGGTGELFFGEGSRLTVL.

In this sample, this clonotype turned up many times. J is TRBJ2-3 and V is TRBV7-9; 10 bases match TRBD2. Unmatched junction bases numbered 6, after V lost 3 bases and J lost 3 bases. CDR1 and CDR2 from the germline V gene are SEHNR and FQNEAQ (reference sequence). There are 16 residues in the CDR3. CDR3 sequence: CASSFPSLAGTDTQYF. For the CDR3, the DNA is TGTGCCAGCAGCTTCCCTTCACTAGCGGGAACAGATACGCAGTATTTT.

The genes are TRBV29-1 and TRBJ2-3; TRBD2 agrees at 15 bases. V lost 3 bases and J lost 2; bases outside the gene matches: 12. The CDR3 contains 19 residues. The V gene's germline CDR1 is SQVTM and CDR2 ANQGSEA. The CDR3 DNA reads TGCAGCGTTGAGGGACTAGCGGGAGGAACTGTTACTCACACAGATACGCAGTATTTT. It codes for CSVEGLAGGTVTHTDTQYF.

This clonotype was observed many times. This chain connects TRBV6-2 or TRBV6-3 to TRBJ2-5; TRBD1 aligns across 9 bases. J lost 5 bases, V lost 5 bases, and 6 bases had no gene match. The CDR3 runs 14 residues. Germline V lookup: CDR1 MNHEY, CDR2 SVGEGT. The CDR3 DNA reads as TGTGCCAGCAGTGATACAGGGGGCGCGGAGACCCAGTACTTC. This sequence encodes CASSDTGGAETQYF.

J is TRBJ2-1 and V is TRBV6-2 or TRBV6-3; TRBD1 might be the D (6 bases). Between the trimmed V and J ends, which lost 6 bases and 6 bases, there was a span of 9 bases. CDR1 and CDR2 (germline): MNHEY, SVGEGT. The CDR3 consists of 12 residues. DNA for the CDR3: TGTGCCAGCAGCAGACAGGTCAATGAGCAGTTCTTC. Its translation: CASSRQVNEQFF.

This clonotype appeared a few times. V and J are TRBV5-4 and TRBJ2-5, with D unclear. Trimming removed 1 base at V and 2 bases at J, with 9 bases between. Germline CDR1 is SGHNT and CDR2 is YYREEE (reference sequence). This CDR3 contains 14 residues. CDR3 DNA sequence: TGTGCCAGCAGCTTGCTTTCACGGCAAGAGACCCAGTACTTC. This translates into CASSLLSRQETQYF.

In this sample, this clonotype turned up many times. V gene TRBV29-1 combines with J gene TRBJ2-7, with no clear D. Germline loops: CDR1 SQVTM, CDR2 ANQGSEA. The length of the CDR3 is 13 residues. V was shortened by 4 bases and J by 0 bases, with 10 bases between the two germline ends. CDR3 sequence: CSVVGIGSYEQYF. CDR3 DNA sequence: TGCAGCGTTGTGGGCATAGGCTCCTACGAGCAGTACTTC.

This clonotype was seen many times. The chain links TRBV20-1 to TRBJ2-2; TRBD2 agrees at 11 bases. Germline CDR1 is DFQATT and CDR2 is SNEGSKA (reference sequence). The V gene end was trimmed by 1 base and the J gene end by 4 bases; junction bases not matched to a gene: 5. CDR3 length: 16 amino acids. DNA of the CDR3: TGCAGTGCTAGAGTTAGCGGGAGGGCCGGCACCGGGGAGCTGTTTTTT. Translating it yields CSARVSGRAGTGELFF.

CDR3 nucleotides: TGTGCCAGCAGCCAAGGGAATTCGGGGTTCGGGGAGCAGTACTTC. Protein product: CASSQGNSGFGEQYF. The rearrangement joins TRBV4-2 to TRBJ2-7; possibly TRBD2 for D (5 bases). Germline lookup yields CDR1 LGHNA and CDR2 YNFKEQ. The CDR3 is 15 residues long. V was clipped by 1 base and J by 7 bases, with 17 bases between them.

The J gene is TRBJ2-2, the V gene TRBV9; D call uncertain. Trimming left V 0 bases short and J 7 bases short, with 13 bases between. Germline CDR1 is SGDLS and CDR2 is YYNGEE. CDR3 length equals 15 residues. CDR3 region: CASSVVAGVDGELFF. The CDR3 nucleotides are TGTGCCAGCAGCGTAGTAGCAGGAGTGGACGGGGAGCTGTTTTTT.

This clonotype has ten or more counts. The V and J genes are TRBV6-2 or TRBV6-3 and TRBJ2-3; D is unresolved. Germline V gene data show CDR1 as MNHEY and CDR2 as SVGEGT. This CDR3 contains 15 residues. Trimming shortened V by 5 bases and J by 1 base, and 13 bases separated the two germline ends. DNA for the CDR3: TGTGCCAGCAGTGAAGCCCCCACTCGCACAGATACGCAGTATTTT. Translation gives CASSEAPTRTDTQYF.

This chain connects TRBV7-3 to TRBJ2-7; 8 nucleotides line up with TRBD2. CDR1 is SGHTA and CDR2 is FQGTGA in the germline V gene. CDR3 length: 14 amino acids. Trimming cost V 4 bases and J 7 bases; bases outside gene matches: 9. The CDR3 is CASSSSGQIGEQYF. The DNA for the CDR3 is TGTGCCAGCAGCTCTAGCGGGCAGATTGGTGAGCAGTACTTC.

Ten or more counts support this clonotype. The chain is built from TRBV28 and TRBJ2-7; 14 bases line up with TRBD2. CDR3 length equals 18 residues. Unmatched junction bases numbered 15, after V lost 8 bases and J lost 3 bases. Germline assignment: CDR1 MDHEN and CDR2 SYDVKM. CDR3 region: CASYAGTSGSPGFYEQYF. The CDR3 coding sequence is TGTGCCAGCTATGCCGGGACTAGCGGGAGTCCAGGCTTCTACGAGCAGTACTTC.

This clonotype was observed once. The J gene is TRBJ2-2, the V gene TRBV5-4; possibly TRBD1 for D (6 bases). V lost 4 bases and J 4 bases, leaving 11 bases between the germline ends. The CDR3 is 14 residues long. Germline V gene data show CDR1 as SGHNT and CDR2 as YYREEE (reference sequence). CDR3 nucleotides: TGTGCCAGCAGCGTACAGGGAATCACCGGGGAGCTGTTTTTT. Translating it yields CASSVQGITGELFF.

This clonotype was counted only a few times. The rearrangement uses TRBV7-9 and TRBJ1-2; D is perhaps TRBD1 (5 bases). V was cut by 6 bases and J by 2 bases, with 13 bases left in between. Germline V gene sequence: CDR1 SEHNR, CDR2 FQNEAQ (reference sequence). The CDR3 has 14 residues. CDR3 coding DNA: TGTGCCAGCAGACAAATCAGGGAGAACTATGGCTACACCTTC. Protein product: CASRQIRENYGYTF.